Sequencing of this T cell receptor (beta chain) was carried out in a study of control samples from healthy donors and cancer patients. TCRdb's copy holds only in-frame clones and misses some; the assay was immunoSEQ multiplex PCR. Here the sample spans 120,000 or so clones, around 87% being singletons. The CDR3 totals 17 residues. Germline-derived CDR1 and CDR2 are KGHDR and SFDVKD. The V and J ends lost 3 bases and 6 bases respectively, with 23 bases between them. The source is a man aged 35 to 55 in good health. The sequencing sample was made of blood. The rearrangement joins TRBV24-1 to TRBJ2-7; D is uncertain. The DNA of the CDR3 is TGTGCCACCAGTGATCCGAATTCTTTTGGGCCAAGGAGCGAGCAGTACTTC. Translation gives CATSDPNSFGPRSEQYF.